The clone carrying this T cell receptor beta chain was observed a few times. What it recognizes is unknown. This sample is drawn from a study of beta chain features in type 1 diabetes. Overall study: The study found patients and healthy donors alike in age, gender and cell yields. Regarding the study as a whole: Insertions were fewer and deletions more numerous at VDJ junctions in type 1 diabetes patients.

Central memory, naive, regulatory and stem cell-like memory CD4+ cells were sorted by CD45RO/CCR7/CD25/CD127/CD95/CD27. The entirety of the isolated RNA underwent reverse transcription, so expressed TCRB transcripts were sequenced. This table comes from immunoSEQ multiplex PCR, and its TCRdb copy is limited to in-frame clones, with some not included. In the table there are hundreds of thousands of clones, around a sixth of which are singletons. Sequencing was carried out using naive CD4+ T cells from blood. The sequence derives from a man younger than 35 in good health.

Here the CDR3 reads CASRQGTSGPSYEQYF. The CDR3 bases are TGTGCCAGCAGACAGGGGACTAGCGGACCCTCCTACGAGCAGTACTTC. V gene TRBV28 combines with J gene TRBJ2-7; 11 bases match TRBD2. CDR3 size: 16 residues. CDR1 is MDHEN, CDR2 SYDVKM, per germline. Unmatched junction bases numbered 7, after V lost 6 bases and J lost 0 bases.